The rows below give T cell receptor beta chains drawn from one sample of a study of cytomegalovirus exposure and HLA in healthy donors. This table comes from immunoSEQ multiplex PCR, and its TCRdb copy is limited to in-frame clones, with some not included. The sample holds roughly 80,000 clones; 67% are singletons and the top ten take 6.9%. The sequenced sample was PBMCs. These TCRs come from a woman aged 45-65 years in good health and CMV-seropositive. The CDR3 runs from the conserved cysteine through the conserved F or W. A D gene is named only where the DNA matches it firmly. Some rows have no size entry. The others give once, few or many, or a class for an expanded clone.

TRBV23-1	-	TRBJ1-4	-	CASSQSRGNEKLFF	TGCGCCAGCAGTCAATCGCGGGGGAATGAAAAACTGTTTTTT
TRBV19	few	TRBJ2-3	TRBD2	CASSMTSSSTDTQYF	TGTGCCAGTAGTATGACTAGCTCTTCCACAGATACGCAGTATTTT
TRBV5-6	-	TRBJ2-1	TRBD2	CASSAPGAGGYNEQFF	TGTGCCAGCAGCGCGCCAGGGGCGGGGGGTTACAATGAGCAGTTCTTC
TRBV9	few	TRBJ1-1	-	CASSEFGEVRTEAFF	TGTGCCAGCAGCGAATTTGGGGAGGTGAGAACTGAAGCTTTCTTT
TRBV15	-	TRBJ1-2	TRBD1	CATSLKPGQGDGYTF	TGTGCCACCAGCCTAAAACCGGGACAGGGCGATGGCTACACCTTC
TRBV5-1	-	TRBJ2-3	TRBD2	CASRVAGLPSADTQYF	TGCGCCAGCAGGGTAGCGGGGCTACCAAGCGCAGATACGCAGTATTTT
TRBV27	-	TRBJ2-1	-	CASTAGNEQFF	TGTGCCAGCACGGCGGGGAATGAGCAGTTCTTC
TRBV2	-	TRBJ1-2	-	CASSAGAQGYTF	TGTGCCAGCAGTGCAGGGGCGCAGGGCTACACCTTC
TRBV18	-	TRBJ2-7	TRBD1	CASSLLTGTGMEAYEQYF	TGTGCCAGCTCACTTTTAACCGGGACAGGGATGGAGGCCTACGAGCAGTACTTC
TRBV6-1	few	TRBJ2-7	TRBD1	CASSEATTGGEQYF	TGTGCCAGCAGTGAAGCGACTACAGGGGGCGAGCAGTACTTC
TRBV4-1	-	TRBJ2-2	-	CASSHAGLFNTGELFF	TGCGCCAGCAGCCATGCGGGACTCTTTAACACCGGGGAGCTGTTTTTT
TRBV7-3	-	TRBJ2-3	-	CASGLGITDTQYF	TGTGCCAGCGGACTTGGGATCACAGATACGCAGTATTTT
TRBV7-8	-	TRBJ1-1	-	CASSLAAGKEAFF	TGTGCCAGCAGCTTAGCCGCCGGGAAAGAAGCTTTCTTT
TRBV28	-	TRBJ2-5	-	CASSPPAGGETQYF	TGTGCCAGCAGCCCCCCGGCAGGCGGGGAGACCCAGTACTTC
TRBV18	-	TRBJ1-1	TRBD1	CASSPTGTGNTEAFF	TGTGCCAGCTCACCAACCGGGACAGGGAACACTGAAGCTTTCTTT
TRBV9	once	TRBJ2-7	TRBD1	CASSVGDRVAYEQYF	TGTGCCAGCAGCGTAGGGGACAGGGTTGCATACGAGCAGTACTTC
TRBV5-1	-	TRBJ1-2	TRBD1	CASSRDRKRDGYTF	TGCGCCAGCAGCAGGGACAGGAAAAGGGATGGCTACACCTTC
TRBV28	-	TRBJ1-2	-	CASRPTARGGYTF	TGTGCCAGCAGACCAACAGCCAGGGGCGGCTACACCTTC
TRBV5-4	-	TRBJ2-1	-	CASRPKRGQNDNEQFF	TGTGCCAGCAGACCGAAGCGGGGACAAAACGACAATGAGCAGTTCTTC
TRBV28	once	TRBJ1-2	-	CASSLGGTYGYTF	TGTGCCAGCAGTTTAGGAGGAACCTATGGCTACACCTTC
TRBV2	-	TRBJ1-2	-	CAGRSRPNDYGYTF	TGTGCCGGGAGGTCCAGGCCCAACGATTATGGCTACACCTTC
TRBV7-2	-	TRBJ1-5	-	CASSLRFRENNQPQHF	TGTGCCAGCAGCTTAAGGTTTCGGGAGAACAATCAGCCCCAGCATTTT
TRBV5-1	-	TRBJ2-7	-	CASSPTGGRYDEQYF	TGCGCCAGCAGCCCTACAGGTGGACGGTACGACGAGCAGTACTTC
TRBV6-5	few	TRBJ1-4	-	CASSYSGQTNEKLFF	TGTGCCAGCAGTTACTCGGGACAAACTAATGAAAAACTGTTTTTT
TRBV27	-	TRBJ1-6	-	CASTPGRGDSPLHF	TGTGCCAGCACACCCGGGAGGGGTGATTCACCCCTCCACTTT
TRBV5-4	-	TRBJ1-1	-	CASSLMEGTEAFF	TGTGCCAGCAGCTTAATGGAGGGAACTGAAGCTTTCTTT
TRBV7-3	few	TRBJ1-4	-	CASSPQGRSNEKLFF	TGTGCCAGCAGCCCCCAAGGGAGGAGTAATGAAAAACTGTTTTTT
TRBV5-1	few	TRBJ1-2	-	CASSLQGSAFFF	TGCGCCAGCAGCCTACAGGGCTCGGCTTTCTTCTTC
TRBV5-4	-	TRBJ1-6	-	CASSNTNVNSPLHF	TGTGCCAGCAGCAACACTAACGTGAATTCACCCCTCCACTTT